What follows describes a single T cell receptor (beta chain). Trimming took off 5 bases at V and 2 bases at J, with 16 bases between the two ends. Germline CDR1 is SGHAT and CDR2 is FQNNGV. The CDR3 contains 15 residues. This entry comes from a study of identical twins. With template switching, a universal primer site was added, and the cDNA carried unique molecular identifiers. TCRdb reprocessed the 5' RACE reads with MiXCR, giving one entry per CDR3 protein. The sample records over 600,000 distinct CDR3 sequences, 21% being singletons. Another study also made use of these data, one on T cells expressing NK-cell markers. That publication notes: Restriction of sorting to alpha-beta TCR T cells was accomplished in several experiments using an anti-gamma-delta TCR antibody. These clonotypes also led the CD3+CD56-NKG2C+ fraction in several donors.

The rearrangement links TRBV11-2 to TRBJ2-7, with D perhaps TRBD1 (5 bases). Sequencing used PBMCs. The sequence came from a woman between 18 and 30 years old in good health. CDR3 coding DNA: TGTGCCAGCAGCCGACCCTTTCAAGGGGCCTACGAGCAGTACTTC. This sequence encodes CASSRPFQGAYEQYF.